This T cell receptor (beta chain) was observed in a study of blood T cell repertoires in COVID-19. Produced via immunoSEQ multiplex PCR; TCRdb's table is partial and in-frame only. The sample includes approximately 350,000 clones, 75% to 90% seen only once; the top ten take nearly 6.5%. CDR1 LGHNA and CDR2 YNFKEQ come from the germline V gene. The CDR3 spans 16 residues. As regards this clone: The junction departs from germline at one end; a sequencing error may be responsible.

This clonotype was obtained from a woman in her fifties or sixties with COVID-19, enrolled during active disease. The chain combines TRBV4-2 with TRBJ2-3; D may be TRBD1 (6 bases). Sequencing used peripheral blood. The DNA for the CDR3 is TGTGCCAGCAGCCAGACAGGTGCCGAGGGCACGGATACGCAGTATTTT. Protein sequence: CASSQTGAEGTDTQYF.